This T cell receptor beta chain was identified during a study of T cell repertoires and HLA-DP antigens. Turning to the study itself: CD4+ T cells were cocultured with HeLa cells expressing HLA-DP. Pre-culture CD4+ samples used around 1,200 ng DNA versus around 200 ng for CD137+CD4+ sorts.

A remark on this clone: Its antigen is undetermined.

Trimming removed 5 bases at V and 5 bases at J, with 10 bases between. The CDR3 is 13 residues long. Per germline, CDR1 SGHTA and CDR2 FQGNSA. The primer mix covered 54 TRBV segments and 13 TRBJ segments. Profiling relied on immunoSEQ multiplex PCR, and the TCRdb table lists in-frame clones only, not all of them. Of around 90,000 clones detected, approximately 89% appear once; the ten largest clones hold less than 2%. General study points: The CD4+ repertoire was not split into naive and memory.

The chain employs TRBV7-2 and TRBJ2-1; D is ambiguous. This sequence originates from a man aged 45-65 years in good health and CMV-seronegative. Sequencing was performed on CD4+ T cells from PBMCs. Here the CDR3 reads CASSPLGNNEQFF. The CDR3 DNA reads TGTGCCAGCAGCCCTTTGGGGAACAATGAGCAGTTCTTC.